The rows below give T cell receptor beta chains drawn from one sample of a study of blood T cell repertoires in COVID-19. Assay used: immunoSEQ multiplex PCR; TCRdb lists only in-frame clones, some missing. The repertoire holds around 200,000 clones, 70% to 90% seen once, with roughly 4% in the top ten. The sequenced sample was PBMCs or T cells enriched from blood (not recorded which). The receptors were gathered from a woman aged 30 to 39 who had been exposed to COVID-19. Each CDR3 is given with its conserved first and last residue. D genes are given only for firm matches. Clone size is stated in some rows and not others, as once, few, many or a class when expanded.

clone_size j_call v_call d_call cdr3_length cdr3_nt cdr3_aa
- TRBJ2-7 TRBV5-1 - 14 TGCGCCAGCAGCTTTAACAGGAGAATCTACGAGCAGTACTTC CASSFNRRIYEQYF
- TRBJ1-4 TRBV30 - 14 TGTGCCTGGAGACAGGGATTGGACGAAAGAAAACTGTTTTTT CAWRQGLDERKLFF
- TRBJ1-3 TRBV9 - 17 TGTGCCAGCAGCGTAACCCCCGGGGGGGAATCTGGAAACACCATATATTTT CASSVTPGGESGNTIYF
few TRBJ2-2 TRBV11-2 - 12 TGTGCCAGCAGACCATCAGGCGGGGAGCTGTTTTTT CASRPSGGELFF
- TRBJ1-6 TRBV5-1 TRBD1 14 TGCGCCAGCAGGTCCGGGACAGGGGAGTCACCCCTCCACTTT CASRSGTGESPLHF
- TRBJ2-7 TRBV7-3 TRBD1 16 TGTGCCAGCAGCCATACGACAGGGGGACAGTCCTACGAGCAGTACTTC CASSHTTGGQSYEQYF
- TRBJ1-1 TRBV19 TRBD1 15 TGTGCCAGTAACGACAGGGTTCCACCTAACGCTGAAGCTTTCTTT CASNDRVPPNAEAFF
once TRBJ1-1 TRBV9 TRBD1 16 TGTGCCAGCAGCGTCCGGACAGGGGAACGGAACACTGAAGCTTTCTTT CASSVRTGERNTEAFF
- TRBJ2-1 TRBV6-5 TRBD2 16 TGTGCCAGCAGTTATGTTCTGGTGGGGGGGAACAATGAGCAGTTCTTC CASSYVLVGGNNEQFF
- TRBJ2-7 TRBV11-2 TRBD1 12 TGTGCCAGCAGGCATACAGGGGATGAGCAGTACTTC CASRHTGDEQYF
- TRBJ1-2 TRBV25-1 - 15 TGTGCCAGCAGTGAATATAGCAGGGAAGGAAATGGCTACACCTTC CASSEYSREGNGYTF
- TRBJ1-4 TRBV18 - 17 TGTGCCAGCTCACCATCACTTCTCAGGGTTGTTCCCGAAAAACTGTTTTTT CASSPSLLRVVPEKLFF
- TRBJ1-4 TRBV14 - 14 TGTGCCAGCAACGGCGGGTCTCGTGGTGAAAAACTGTTTTTT CASNGGSRGEKLFF
once TRBJ1-2 TRBV27 TRBD1 14 TGTGCCAGCAGTCCAGAGGGACAGGGGAGTGGCTACACCTTC CASSPEGQGSGYTF
- TRBJ2-7 TRBV25-1 - 14 TGTGCCAGCAGTCGAACAGGGAGCTCCTACGAGCAGTACTTC CASSRTGSSYEQYF
once TRBJ1-3 TRBV6-5 - 16 TGTGCCAGCAGTTTGGAAGACAGACTCTCTGGAAACACCATATATTTT CASSLEDRLSGNTIYF
- TRBJ1-3 TRBV7-6 - 14 TGTGCCAGCAGCGCCGAGGGCTCTGGAAACACCATATATTTT CASSAEGSGNTIYF
- TRBJ2-7 TRBV5-1 TRBD1 15 TGCGCCAGCAGCTTGGTCCCTGGACAGGGCGGGGAGCAGTACTTC CASSLVPGQGGEQYF
once TRBJ2-7 TRBV19 - 14 TGTGCCAGTAGTAACGAGGGATACGCGGGCGAGCAGTACTTC CASSNEGYAGEQYF
- TRBJ1-1 TRBV29-1 - 11 TGCAGCGTTGAAGACCTGACTGAAGCTTTCTTT CSVEDLTEAFF
once TRBJ1-3 TRBV2 - 11 TGTGCCAGCAGCGAGAGAAACACCATATATTTT CASSERNTIYF
- TRBJ1-1 TRBV11-2 - 13 TGTGCCAGCAGCTTAGGCAGGGACACTGAAGCTTTCTTT CASSLGRDTEAFF
few TRBJ1-1 TRBV2 TRBD1 13 TGTGCCAGCAGGAGGGGGGACAGGGAGGAAGCTTTCTTT CASRRGDREEAFF
- TRBJ2-3 TRBV3-1/TRBV3-2 TRBD2 15 TGTGCCAGCAGCCATAGCGGGGGGGCAGGAGATACGCAGTATTTT CASSHSGGAGDTQYF
- TRBJ2-5 TRBV5-6 - 15 TGTGCCAGCAGCCCGGTCGAGACCCGGCGGGAGACCCAGTACTTC CASSPVETRRETQYF
- TRBJ1-5 TRBV19 TRBD1 18 TGTGCCAGTAGTCGAAGTCCCGGGGACAGGGTTCGCAATCAGCCCCAGCATTTT CASSRSPGDRVRNQPQHF
- TRBJ1-4 TRBV18 TRBD1 15 TGTGCCAGCTCACCCCGGACAGGCGGAGTCGAAAAACTGTTTTTT CASSPRTGGVEKLFF
- TRBJ1-2 TRBV9 - 14 TGTGCCAGCAGCGTAGACACTAAGTCCTATGGCTACACCTTC CASSVDTKSYGYTF
- TRBJ2-3 TRBV5-1 TRBD2 16 TGCGCCAGCAGCGAAAGGACTAGCGGGGGCACAGATACGCAGTATTTT CASSERTSGGTDTQYF
- TRBJ2-2 TRBV30 - 13 TGTGCCTGGAGTGAACAGAACACCGGGGAGCTGTTTTTT CAWSEQNTGELFF
- TRBJ2-3 TRBV4-1 TRBD2 16 TGCGCCAGCAGCCAACTAGCGGGGGCCAGCACAGATACGCAGTATTTT CASSQLAGASTDTQYF
- TRBJ2-5 TRBV2 TRBD2 16 TGTGCCAGCAAGAACCCAGCGGGGGGGCCCCAAGAGACCCAGTACTTC CASKNPAGGPQETQYF
- TRBJ1-4 TRBV2 - 15 TGTGCCAGAAAACGAAGGGGCAGGTCGACTGAAAAACTGTTTTTT CARKRRGRSTEKLFF
- TRBJ1-2 TRBV3-1/TRBV3-2 - 13 TGTGCCAGCAGCCCGCGACAGGACTATGGCTACACCTTC CASSPRQDYGYTF
once TRBJ2-7 TRBV4-1 - 18 TGCGCCAGCAGCCAAGATTCGGACCAGGACAGCATATCCTACGAGCAGTACTTC CASSQDSDQDSISYEQYF